One and the same sample provided the 27 T cell receptor beta chains below, sequenced in a study of regulatory T cells in long-lasting Graves disease. Time point of the sample: persistent/refractory GD, antithyroid drugs over 5 years with positive TRAb. Isolated PBMC RNA provided the starting material for the TCR library. For TCR beta, libraries came from iRepertoire HTBI primers and Arm-PCR of CDR3 regions. TCRdb reprocessed the multiplex PCR reads via MiXCR and lists one record per CDR3 protein. Altogether about 460,000 distinct CDR3 sequences are present, about 20% being singletons, with the ten largest covering around 14%. The material sequenced was peripheral blood mononuclear cells (PBMCs), taken when the disease was refractory, from a patient treated with antithyroid drugs. The origin of the receptors is a female donor with Graves disease.

This clonotype was observed a handful of times. The chain recombines TRBV10-3 with TRBJ2-5, with 9 bases lining up with TRBD1. CDR1 is ENHRY, CDR2 SYGVKD, per germline. This CDR3 is 16 amino acids long. J was trimmed by 2 bases and V by 11 bases; bases with no gene match: 15. The CDR3 protein is CAVPRRGQGTQETQYF. As DNA, the CDR3 is TGTGCCGTACCACGAAGAGGACAGGGGACACAAGAGACCCAGTACTTC.

CDR3 in DNA: TGTGCCAGCAGCCCCCGAAGTGCGGGGTCTCTATACGAGCAGTACTTC. Translation: CASSPRSAGSLYEQYF. This chain joins TRBV7-2 and TRBJ2-7; possibly TRBD2 for D (6 bases). The ends were cut back, 5 bases at V and 4 bases at J, with 21 bases in the middle. The CDR3 is 16 residues long. Germline CDR1 and CDR2: SGHTA and FQGNSA.

V gene TRBV2 combines with J gene TRBJ2-7; 10 nucleotides agree with TRBD1. The ends lost 2 bases at V and 6 bases at J; junction bases unmatched: 4. Per germline, CDR1 SNHLY and CDR2 FYNNEI. There are 14 residues in the CDR3. In DNA form, the CDR3 reads TGTGCCAGCAGTGAATCCCGGACAGGGGGCGAGCAGTACTTC. It encodes CASSESRTGGEQYF. Full variable domain (outside the CDR3, taken from reference TRBV2 and TRBJ2-7): EPEVTQTPSHQVTQMGQEVILRCVPISNHLYFYWYRQILGQKVEFLVSFYNNEISEKSEIFDDQFSVERPDGSNFTLKIRSTKLEDSAMYFCASSESRTGGEQYFGPGTRLTVT.

This clonotype was seen many times. The chain carries TRBV3-1 and TRBJ1-6, with TRBD1 matching 9 bases. V dropped 3 bases and J dropped 7; count of bases not matched to a gene: 4. CDR3 length equals 15 residues. Germline V gives CDR1 LGHDT, CDR2 YNNKEL (reference sequence). CDR3 bases: TGTGCCAGCAGCCAGACGGGGACAGGGAATTCACCCCTCCACTTT. It is translated as CASSQTGTGNSPLHF.

A few counts support this clonotype. This rearrangement joins TRBV29-1 to TRBJ1-1; D might be TRBD1 (6 bases). The CDR3 loop spans 14 amino acids. V lost 5 bases, J lost 0 bases, and 13 bases lay in between. CDR1 is SQVTM and CDR2 is ANQGSEA in the germline V gene. The CDR3 region is CSVKRSGVNTEAFF. CDR3 coding DNA: TGCAGCGTTAAACGATCAGGGGTGAACACTGAAGCTTTCTTT.

Many counts were recorded for this clonotype. The J gene is TRBJ1-5, the V gene TRBV20-1; TRBD1 might be the D (5 bases). The CDR3 sequence is 12 residues long. Germline V CDR1 and CDR2: DFQATT, SNEGSKA (reference sequence). CDR3 protein: CGQAGTDKPQHF. The CDR3 coding sequence is TGCGGCCAGGCTGGGACGGATAAGCCCCAGCATTTT.

This clonotype was counted a single time. A much larger clone lies a single base off, so this may be a read error. The chain employs TRBV7-2 and TRBJ1-2, with D uncertain. Per germline, CDR1 SGHTA and CDR2 FQGNSA. Trimming stripped 1 base from V and 7 bases from J, with 19 bases between. This CDR3 spans 16 amino acids. The CDR3 sequence: CASSLVLSRVLSGYTF. Here the CDR3 DNA reads TGTGCCAGCAGCTTAGTCCTTTCTCGGGTGCTCTCTGGCTACACCTTC.

V is TRBV20-1 and J is TRBJ2-7; D is possibly TRBD1 (5 bases). CDR3 size: 14 residues. Trimming took 0 bases from V and 3 from J, leaving 12 bases between them. Germline V gene data show CDR1 as DFQATT and CDR2 as SNEGSKA (reference sequence). Here the CDR3 reads CSARDPGQGYEQYF. CDR3 DNA: TGCAGTGCTAGAGATCCCGGGCAGGGCTACGAGCAGTACTTC.

J is TRBJ1-4 and V is TRBV4-3; 9 bases match TRBD1. The germline V gene encodes CDR1 LGHNA and CDR2 YSLEER. V trimming: 0 bases; J trimming: 5 bases; junction bases outside the gene matches: 4. The CDR3 has 16 amino acids. The CDR3 reads CASSQEGDRANEKLFF. The DNA for the CDR3 is TGCGCCAGCAGCCAAGAAGGGGACAGGGCCAATGAAAAACTGTTTTTT.

The gene calls are TRBV5-6 and TRBJ2-7, with TRBD2 identical over 7 bases. The CDR3 is made up of 13 amino acids. Germline V CDR1 and CDR2: SGHDT, YYEEEE. The V gene end was trimmed by 1 base and the J gene end by 5 bases; junction bases not matched to a gene: 3. CDR3 DNA: TGTGCCAGCAGCTTGTCAGGGAGGGACGAGCAGTACTTC. Protein sequence: CASSLSGRDEQYF. Drawing the rest from reference TRBV5-6 and TRBJ2-7, the complete variable domain is DAGVTQSPTHLIKTRGQQVTLRCSPKSGHDTVSWYQQALGQGPQFIFQYYEEEERQRGNFPDRFSGHQFPNYSSELNVNALLLGDSALYLCASSLSGRDEQYFGPGTRLTVT.

J is TRBJ2-1 and V is TRBV7-2; D ambiguous. This CDR3 has 15 amino acids. V lost 3 bases to trimming and J lost 9 bases, with 18 bases between them. Germline assignment: CDR1 SGHTA and CDR2 FQGNSA. CDR3 in DNA: TGTGCCAGCAGCTTGGACCCCCTCCCTGGTGGTGAGCAGTTCTTC. Amino acids: CASSLDPLPGGEQFF.

This clonotype was observed a handful of times. This chain uses TRBV20-1 with TRBJ2-7; the match to TRBD2 covers 9 bases. The CDR3 contains 14 residues. After removal of 5 bases from V and 6 bases from J, the junction contained 11 bases not matched to a gene. Looked up from germline, CDR1 is DFQATT and CDR2 is SNEGSKA (reference sequence). The CDR3 reads CSASGRTSAGEQYF. CDR3 coding DNA: TGCAGTGCTTCCGGAAGGACTAGCGCTGGCGAGCAGTACTTC.

This clonotype was detected ten times or more. The chain links TRBV6-4 to TRBJ2-5, with 7 bases fitting TRBD2. The CDR3 is 15 amino acids. The J segment lost 5 bases and the V segment lost 5 bases, leaving 11 bases of the junction unmatched. The germline V gene has CDR1 MRHNA and CDR2 SNTAGT. CDR3 DNA sequence: TGTGCCAGCAGTATGATCTTAGCGGGCCCCGAGACCCAGTACTTC. This sequence encodes CASSMILAGPETQYF.

This clonotype showed up many times. The chain combines TRBV27 with TRBJ1-4; no clear D gene. With 2 bases removed from V and 7 bases from J, the gap between germline ends came to 11 bases. The CDR3 contains 14 residues. Germline lookup yields CDR1 MNHEY and CDR2 SMNVEV (reference sequence). The CDR3 DNA reads TGTGCCAGCAGTTTACATGACCCCAGTGAAAAACTGTTTTTT. This gives the protein CASSLHDPSEKLFF.

This clonotype has just a few counts. The CDR3 is CASSHRTGNPRAAQYF. The CDR3 DNA sequence: TGTGCCAGCAGCCACAGGACCGGGAACCCGCGTGCGGCCCAGTACTTC. V is TRBV14 and J is TRBJ2-5, with D perhaps TRBD2 (5 bases). Germline assignment: CDR1 SGHDN and CDR2 FVKESK. Trimming removed 3 bases at V and 9 bases at J, with 23 bases between. CDR3 length equals 16 residues.

This clonotype turned up a few times. The gene calls are TRBV20-1 and TRBJ2-5, with D possibly TRBD2 on 7 matching bases. CDR1 DFQATT and CDR2 SNEGSKA come from the germline V gene (reference sequence). The V gene lost 6 bases and the J gene lost 5 bases, with 16 bases spanning the gap. The CDR3 contains 13 residues. CDR3 loop: CSARPGGRETQYF. The CDR3, as DNA: TGCAGTGCGCGCCCGGGGGGCCGGGAGACCCAGTACTTC.

This chain joins TRBV7-9 and TRBJ1-1; 8 bases align to TRBD1. The CDR3 covers 14 residues. CDR1 is SEHNR and CDR2 is FQNEAQ in the germline V gene (reference sequence). Losses at the gene ends were 5 bases for V and 4 bases for J; bases not matched to a gene: 6. The CDR3 protein is CASSPRTGPTEAFF. The CDR3 DNA follows: TGTGCCAGCAGCCCCCGGACAGGGCCCACTGAAGCTTTCTTT.

Details on this clonotype: Only one base separates this from a far larger clonotype, so it likely reflects a read error. The rearrangement links TRBV6-2 or TRBV6-3 to TRBJ2-5; 10 nucleotides match TRBD2. Germline V gene lookup returns CDR1 MNHEY and CDR2 SVGEGT. CDR3 length equals 15 residues. The CDR3 here is CASSYTSGAKETLYF. The CDR3 DNA is TGTGCCAGCAGTTACACTAGCGGGGCGAAAGAGACCCTGTACTTC.

The chain carries TRBV5-8 and TRBJ2-7; a possible D gene is TRBD1 (5 bases). This CDR3 comprises 13 residues. From germline, CDR1 is SGHTS and CDR2 YDEGEE. Between the trimmed V and J ends, which lost 0 bases and 4 bases, there was a span of 8 bases. CDR3 bases: TGTGCCAGCAGCTTGGCAGGGCGTTACGAGCAGTACTTC. It specifies CASSLAGRYEQYF.

This clonotype has a count of ten or more. As DNA, the CDR3 is TGTGCCAGCAGTTACTCGGGGATAATAGCGAACACTGAAGCTTTCTTT. Protein sequence: CASSYSGIIANTEAFF. V usage is TRBV6-2 or TRBV6-3 and J usage is TRBJ1-1; D gene uncertain. CDR3 length equals 16 residues. CDR1 and CDR2 (germline): MNHEY, SVGEGT. V lost 0 bases and J lost 1, with 12 bases in between.

On this clonotype: A much larger clone lies one base from this, so it may be a read error. The rearrangement joins TRBV6-1 to TRBJ1-5, with D tentatively TRBD1 (6 bases). Germline-derived CDR1 and CDR2 are MNHNS and SASEGT. Trimming took off 5 bases at V and 6 bases at J, with 14 bases between the two ends. This CDR3 comprises 14 residues. The CDR3 is CASSTGTQVQPQHF. The CDR3 DNA reads as TGTGCCAGCAGTACTGGGACACAGGTTCAGCCCCAGCATTTT.

V is TRBV2 and J is TRBJ2-1; TRBD2 aligns across 14 bases. J lost 8 bases, V lost 6 bases, and 6 bases had no gene match. This CDR3 is 15 amino acids long. CDR1 SNHLY and CDR2 FYNNEI come from the germline V gene. The CDR3 DNA reads as TGTGCCAGCAGGCCGACTAGCGGGAGGGGCGATGAGCAGTTCTTC. As protein: CASRPTSGRGDEQFF.

The chain employs TRBV9 and TRBJ2-5, with 15 positions matching TRBD2. Germline loops: CDR1 SGDLS, CDR2 YYNGEE. The CDR3 is made up of 16 amino acids. J gave up 4 bases and V 3 bases, and 4 bases lay outside the gene matches. DNA for the CDR3: TGTGCCAGCAGCGAGGGGGGACTAGCGGGAGGAGAGACCCAGTACTTC. Its translation: CASSEGGLAGGETQYF.

In its sample, this clonotype was seen a few times. This chain joins TRBV20-1 and TRBJ1-5; D possibly corresponds to TRBD1 (5 bases). The germline V gene has CDR1 DFQATT and CDR2 SNEGSKA (reference sequence). V was trimmed by 0 bases and J by 5 bases, leaving 17 bases between them. The CDR3 runs 16 residues. For the CDR3, the DNA is TGCAGTGCTAGAGATCCGAGCCAGGGAGGGGATCAGCCCCAGCATTTT. Translated: CSARDPSQGGDQPQHF.

This clonotype was counted only a few times. The chain links TRBV28 to TRBJ1-2; 7 nucleotides align to TRBD1. V gave up 5 bases and J gave up 8 bases; unmatched junction bases: 11. CDR1 and CDR2 from the germline V gene are MDHEN and SYDVKM. The CDR3 loop spans 14 amino acids. CDR3 amino acids: CASSPQDRTRGYTF. CDR3 in DNA: TGTGCCAGCAGTCCCCAGGACAGGACGCGGGGCTACACCTTC.

This chain connects TRBV6-1 to TRBJ1-1; 12 bases line up with TRBD1. Germline V CDR1 and CDR2: MNHNS, SASEGT. With V trimmed by 6 bases and J by 10 bases, 9 bases remained unmatched. There are 14 residues in the CDR3. CDR3 in amino acids: CASRSGTGGAGAFF. DNA for the CDR3: TGTGCCAGCAGGTCCGGGACAGGGGGCGCCGGAGCTTTCTTT.

The chain links TRBV5-1 to TRBJ2-7; 9 nucleotides align to TRBD2. The CDR3 is made up of 14 amino acids. Germline V lookup: CDR1 SGHRS, CDR2 YFSETQ. V lost 0 bases to trimming and J lost 4 bases; unmatched junction nucleotides: 2. CDR3 amino acids: CASSLGGLAYEQYF. CDR3 bases: TGCGCCAGCAGCTTGGGAGGACTAGCGTACGAGCAGTACTTC. The complete variable domain, with remaining parts taken from reference TRBV5-1 and TRBJ2-7, reads KAGVTQTPRYLIKTRGQQVTLSCSPISGHRSVSWYQQTPGQGLQFLFEYFSETQRNKGNFPGRFSGRQFSNSRSEMNVSTLELGDSALYLCASSLGGLAYEQYFGPGTRLTVT.